Listed below are T cell receptor beta chains from one sample, sequenced in a study of T cells after yellow fever vaccination. Each CDR3 protein is one row after TCRdb ran MiXCR on the 5' RACE reads. The sample consists of about 340,000 distinct CDR3 sequences, around 13% of them appearing once. Material: CD4+ T cells sorted from PBMCs, obtained 15 days after the yellow fever booster vaccination. These receptors all stem from a man between 18 and 29 years old who received the YFV17D yellow fever vaccine. CDR3s include the opening cysteine and the closing phenylalanine or tryptophan. A D gene is named only where the DNA matches it firmly. Where a row states a size, it is once, few, many or the class of an expanded clone; other rows omit it.

d_call: -
clone_size: -
j_call: TRBJ1-3
v_call: TRBV6-1
cdr3_nt: TGTGCCAGCAGTGAAGTATACGGATCTGGAAACACCATATATTTT
cdr3_aa: CASSEVYGSGNTIYF

d_call: TRBD2
clone_size: -
j_call: TRBJ2-1
v_call: TRBV5-8
cdr3_nt: TGTGCCAGCAGCTCCCCCCGGACTAGCGGTTACAATGAGCAGTTCTTC
cdr3_aa: CASSSPRTSGYNEQFF

d_call: -
clone_size: -
j_call: TRBJ2-1
v_call: TRBV9
cdr3_nt: TGTGCCAGCAGCGTAGATCTCTACAATGAGCAGTTCTTC
cdr3_aa: CASSVDLYNEQFF

d_call: -
clone_size: once
j_call: TRBJ2-6
v_call: TRBV12-3/TRBV12-4
cdr3_nt: TGTGCCAGCAGACCTAGGACCGGCAGCTCTGGGGCCAACGTCCTGACTTTC
cdr3_aa: CASRPRTGSSGANVLTF

d_call: TRBD2
clone_size: -
j_call: TRBJ2-5
v_call: TRBV7-2
cdr3_nt: TGTGCCAGCAGCCCAAGCGGGGCCTTTGGGGAGACCCAGTACTTC
cdr3_aa: CASSPSGAFGETQYF

d_call: -
clone_size: -
j_call: TRBJ2-1
v_call: TRBV27
cdr3_nt: TGTGCCAGCAGTTTATACGGCGCGAGCTCCTACAATGAGCAGTTCTTC
cdr3_aa: CASSLYGASSYNEQFF

d_call: -
clone_size: few
j_call: TRBJ1-2
v_call: TRBV20-1
cdr3_nt: TGCAGTGCTAGAGAGGGAGGGCTCTCCTATGGCTACACCTTC
cdr3_aa: CSAREGGLSYGYTF

d_call: -
clone_size: -
j_call: TRBJ1-6
v_call: TRBV9
cdr3_nt: TGTGCCAGCAGCGTAGATTTAGGGGGGGCCCGTGGTTCACCCCTCCACTTT
cdr3_aa: CASSVDLGGARGSPLHF

d_call: TRBD1
clone_size: -
j_call: TRBJ1-3
v_call: TRBV20-1
cdr3_nt: TGCAGTGCTTTTGACAGGGGTCGAAACACCATATATTTT
cdr3_aa: CSAFDRGRNTIYF

d_call: TRBD2
clone_size: -
j_call: TRBJ2-3
v_call: TRBV28
cdr3_nt: TGTGGAGTGAATAGCGGGGGGGCCGAGGCAGATACGCAGTATTTT
cdr3_aa: CGVNSGGAEADTQYF

d_call: -
clone_size: few
j_call: TRBJ1-4
v_call: TRBV7-2
cdr3_nt: TGTGCCAGCAGCATTCACGCAACTAATGAAAAACTGTTTTTT
cdr3_aa: CASSIHATNEKLFF

d_call: -
clone_size: -
j_call: TRBJ2-1
v_call: TRBV7-6
cdr3_nt: TGTGCCAGCAGCTTAGGTCCTGGGAATGAGCAGTTCTTC
cdr3_aa: CASSLGPGNEQFF

d_call: -
clone_size: few
j_call: TRBJ1-1
v_call: TRBV7-9
cdr3_nt: TGTGCCAGCAGCTCACAAGGTGGAGCTTTCTTT
cdr3_aa: CASSSQGGAFF

d_call: -
clone_size: -
j_call: TRBJ2-7
v_call: TRBV14
cdr3_nt: TGTGCCAGCAGCCAAGATCACGGGAATAGTAGGACCTACGAGCAGTACTTC
cdr3_aa: CASSQDHGNSRTYEQYF

d_call: -
clone_size: -
j_call: TRBJ2-3
v_call: TRBV7-2
cdr3_nt: TGTGCCAGCAGCTTAGGCTATTCCGGAGGAACAGATGCGCAGTATTTT
cdr3_aa: CASSLGYSGGTDAQYF

d_call: -
clone_size: few
j_call: TRBJ1-2
v_call: TRBV3-1
cdr3_nt: TGTGCCAGCAGCCAAGATGCGAGTGGGGTAGGTGGCTACACCTTC
cdr3_aa: CASSQDASGVGGYTF

d_call: -
clone_size: -
j_call: TRBJ1-4
v_call: TRBV4-3
cdr3_nt: TGCGCCAGCAGCCAACGCGAGAGAAGACTTAATGAAAAACTGTTTTTT
cdr3_aa: CASSQRERRLNEKLFF

d_call: -
clone_size: few
j_call: TRBJ2-3
v_call: TRBV4-2
cdr3_nt: TGTGCCAGCAGCCAAGATGTGGGCACAGATACGCAGTATTTT
cdr3_aa: CASSQDVGTDTQYF

d_call: -
clone_size: few
j_call: TRBJ2-5
v_call: TRBV27
cdr3_nt: TGTGCCAGCAGTCCCAATCGGGCGATCCAAGGGACCCAGTACTTC
cdr3_aa: CASSPNRAIQGTQYF

d_call: -
clone_size: -
j_call: TRBJ1-1
v_call: TRBV4-1
cdr3_nt: TGCGCCAGCAGCCAAGATTGGGGAGCGGCAACGGTCGCTGAAGCTTTCTTT
cdr3_aa: CASSQDWGAATVAEAFF

d_call: -
clone_size: -
j_call: TRBJ1-1
v_call: TRBV20-1
cdr3_nt: TGCAGTGCCGACCGGACAGACGCGAACACTGAAGCTTTCTTT
cdr3_aa: CSADRTDANTEAFF

d_call: TRBD2
clone_size: -
j_call: TRBJ2-7
v_call: TRBV7-3
cdr3_nt: TGTGCCAGCAGCTTCGGCGGGGGGGTTGCCGAGCAGTACTTC
cdr3_aa: CASSFGGGVAEQYF

d_call: -
clone_size: few
j_call: TRBJ1-1
v_call: TRBV12-3/TRBV12-4
cdr3_nt: TGTGCCAGCAGTTTCGACTCTCAATACACTGAAGCTTTCTTT
cdr3_aa: CASSFDSQYTEAFF

d_call: -
clone_size: -
j_call: TRBJ1-5
v_call: TRBV4-1
cdr3_nt: TGCGCCAGCAGGTCAGGGATGAATCAGCCCCAGCATTTT
cdr3_aa: CASRSGMNQPQHF

d_call: TRBD2
clone_size: -
j_call: TRBJ2-1
v_call: TRBV7-6
cdr3_nt: TGTGCCAGCAGCTTCACGAGCGGGGCTAGTGAGCAGTTCTTC
cdr3_aa: CASSFTSGASEQFF

d_call: -
clone_size: -
j_call: TRBJ2-1
v_call: TRBV29-1
cdr3_nt: TGCAGCGTATCATATGGGCAGAACAATGAGCAGTTCTTC
cdr3_aa: CSVSYGQNNEQFF

d_call: TRBD1
clone_size: many
j_call: TRBJ1-1
v_call: TRBV5-1
cdr3_nt: TGCGCCAGCAGCGGGTCCGAGGGGGCGCGGACTGAAGCTTTCTTT
cdr3_aa: CASSGSEGARTEAFF

d_call: -
clone_size: few
j_call: TRBJ1-3
v_call: TRBV12-3/TRBV12-4
cdr3_nt: TGTGCCAGCTGCGTACGGTTATCTGGAAACACCATATATTTT
cdr3_aa: CASCVRLSGNTIYF

d_call: TRBD1
clone_size: -
j_call: TRBJ1-1
v_call: TRBV10-3
cdr3_nt: TGTGCCACGGACAGGGGTTTGAGCACTGAAGCTTTCTTT
cdr3_aa: CATDRGLSTEAFF

d_call: -
clone_size: few
j_call: TRBJ1-6
v_call: TRBV20-1
cdr3_nt: TGCAGTGCTAGAGTTGGGCGGGTTAATAATTCACCCCTCCACTTT
cdr3_aa: CSARVGRVNNSPLHF

d_call: -
clone_size: -
j_call: TRBJ2-2
v_call: TRBV11-2
cdr3_nt: TGTGCCAGCAACCAACTGTCCAGGAATTCGGGGGAGCTGTTTTTT
cdr3_aa: CASNQLSRNSGELFF

d_call: TRBD2
clone_size: -
j_call: TRBJ2-3
v_call: TRBV28
cdr3_nt: TGTGCCAGCAGTTTGACTAGCGGGGGTCATACGCAGTATTTT
cdr3_aa: CASSLTSGGHTQYF

d_call: -
clone_size: many
j_call: TRBJ2-2
v_call: TRBV3-1
cdr3_nt: TGTGCCAGCAACCCGGGACTCCAAAACACCGGGGAGCTGTTTTTT
cdr3_aa: CASNPGLQNTGELFF

d_call: -
clone_size: few
j_call: TRBJ1-1
v_call: TRBV7-3
cdr3_nt: TGTGCCAGCAGCTTAGGAGGGCCCATGAACACTGAAGCTTTCTTT
cdr3_aa: CASSLGGPMNTEAFF

d_call: -
clone_size: many
j_call: TRBJ1-4
v_call: TRBV5-1
cdr3_nt: TGCGCCAGCAGCTTGGGAGGGGTCGATGAAAAACTGTTTTTT
cdr3_aa: CASSLGGVDEKLFF

d_call: -
clone_size: few
j_call: TRBJ1-2
v_call: TRBV12-3/TRBV12-4
cdr3_nt: TGTGCCAGCAGTTCCTACGGAATTAACTATGGCTACACCTTC
cdr3_aa: CASSSYGINYGYTF

d_call: -
clone_size: -
j_call: TRBJ2-5
v_call: TRBV14
cdr3_nt: TGTGCCAGCAGCCAAGATATGGGAGAGACCCAGTACTTC
cdr3_aa: CASSQDMGETQYF

d_call: TRBD2
clone_size: -
j_call: TRBJ2-5
v_call: TRBV5-1
cdr3_nt: TGCGCCAGCAGCTTGGTACCTAGCGGGGGGGCGTGGCAAACTCAAGAGACCCAGTACTTC
cdr3_aa: CASSLVPSGGAWQTQETQYF

d_call: TRBD2
clone_size: few
j_call: TRBJ2-5
v_call: TRBV11-2
cdr3_nt: TGTGCCAGCAGCTTAGTCGGGGGGTCTCGATCGGAGACCCAGTACTTC
cdr3_aa: CASSLVGGSRSETQYF

d_call: -
clone_size: few
j_call: TRBJ2-7
v_call: TRBV18
cdr3_nt: TGTGCCAGTTCGAGGCCCACCTCCGGGGGCGACGAGCAGTACTTC
cdr3_aa: CASSRPTSGGDEQYF

d_call: -
clone_size: -
j_call: TRBJ1-6
v_call: TRBV10-3
cdr3_nt: TGTGCCATCAGTGAGTCTCCGGCGAATTCACCCCTCCACTTT
cdr3_aa: CAISESPANSPLHF

d_call: -
clone_size: -
j_call: TRBJ1-6
v_call: TRBV5-4
cdr3_nt: TGTGCCAGCAGCCCGTGGGGTGGGAATTCACCCCTCCACTTT
cdr3_aa: CASSPWGGNSPLHF

d_call: TRBD2
clone_size: -
j_call: TRBJ2-3
v_call: TRBV6-5
cdr3_nt: TGTGCCAGCAGTTACTTTAGCGGGGGGGCCGGAGATACGCAGTATTTT
cdr3_aa: CASSYFSGGAGDTQYF

d_call: -
clone_size: -
j_call: TRBJ1-5
v_call: TRBV5-1
cdr3_nt: TGCGCCAGCAGCTTGGAGTCGGGTTCCTATCAGCCCCAGCATTTT
cdr3_aa: CASSLESGSYQPQHF

d_call: -
clone_size: -
j_call: TRBJ2-2
v_call: TRBV3-1
cdr3_nt: TGTGCCAGCAGGACATCCGGGACAAGGACCGGGGAGCTGTTTTTT
cdr3_aa: CASRTSGTRTGELFF

d_call: TRBD1
clone_size: few
j_call: TRBJ2-5
v_call: TRBV15
cdr3_nt: TGTGCCACCAGACAGGGGCGAGAGACCCAGTACTTC
cdr3_aa: CATRQGRETQYF

d_call: -
clone_size: many
j_call: TRBJ2-3
v_call: TRBV29-1
cdr3_nt: TGCAGCGTCGACCAGGGTGATACGCAGTATTTT
cdr3_aa: CSVDQGDTQYF

d_call: TRBD1
clone_size: -
j_call: TRBJ2-7
v_call: TRBV6-1
cdr3_nt: TGTGCCAGCAGGGGACAGGGGAACGAGCAGTACTTC
cdr3_aa: CASRGQGNEQYF

d_call: TRBD1
clone_size: -
j_call: TRBJ1-6
v_call: TRBV5-1
cdr3_nt: TGCGCCAGCAGCTTGATCGCTCAGGGGGATTCACCCCTCCACTTT
cdr3_aa: CASSLIAQGDSPLHF

d_call: -
clone_size: -
j_call: TRBJ1-1
v_call: TRBV18
cdr3_nt: TGTGCCAGCTCAATGCGGACAGCGACACACACTGAAGCTTTCTTT
cdr3_aa: CASSMRTATHTEAFF

d_call: -
clone_size: few
j_call: TRBJ2-5
v_call: TRBV20-1
cdr3_nt: TGCAGTGCTAGAGATTTGGGTGGGGCCGGGCAAGAGACCCAGTACTTC
cdr3_aa: CSARDLGGAGQETQYF